This T cell receptor beta chain emerged from a study of T cells after yellow fever vaccination. Overall study: Those fractions that held only low numbers of cells were prepared using the SMART-Seq v4 Ultra Low Input RNA kit.

The CDR3 covers 16 residues. CDR1 SEHNR and CDR2 FQNEAQ come from the germline V gene (reference sequence). The V and J ends lost 3 bases and 1 base, in that order; junction bases with no gene match: 5. This clonotype was seen repeatedly, ten times or more. What it binds is not known. Findings and caveats of the study: Overall, a small share of clonotypes was seen in both CD4 and CD8 compartments. The booster saw the reappearance of most primary-vaccination clones (approximately 96% CD4, about 88% CD8).

TCRdb re-derived calls from the 5' RACE reads in MiXCR, one entry per CDR3 protein. The data show hundreds of thousands of distinct CDR3 sequences, more than 3% seen once. The sample here was PBMCs, taken on the day of the yellow fever booster vaccination. The chain links TRBV7-9 to TRBJ2-1, with TRBD2 identical over 8 bases. This receptor was taken from a young man who received the YFV17D yellow fever vaccine. DNA for the CDR3: TGTGCCAGCAGCTTCCCCGGGGGGGCTTCCTACAATGAGCAGTTCTTC. This encodes CASSFPGGASYNEQFF.